This T cell receptor beta chain was recorded in a study of blood T cell repertoires in COVID-19. Turning to the study itself: Samples of COVID-19 (acute and convalescent) were obtained from the United States, Italy and Spain. The cDNA or gDNA used as material had been derived from T cells, B-cell-depleted T cells, or PBMCs.

As handled by the study authors: Amplification with reference gene primers provided the estimates of nucleated cell counts. Method: immunoSEQ multiplex PCR; TCRdb's copy keeps in-frame clones and lacks some. The V and J calls and clone size come from that table; D and trimming were worked out from the DNA. The sample lists about 100,000 clones, about 89% occurring once. In germline, CDR1 is SGHDN, CDR2 FVKESK. The CDR3 has 15 amino acids. V dropped 2 bases and J dropped 7 bases, with 17 bases sitting between them. The clonotype was recovered from a human donor in a cohort sampled during active COVID-19. Sequencing used peripheral blood. The rearrangement joins TRBV14 to TRBJ1-1, with D uncertain. The CDR3 nucleotides read TGTGCCAGCAGCCAAAATCAGCGGCTTAACGGTGAAGCTTTCTTT. Protein product: CASSQNQRLNGEAFF.